Shown below are 20 T cell receptor beta chains from a single sample sequenced in a study of blood T cell repertoires in COVID-19. Produced via immunoSEQ multiplex PCR; TCRdb's table is partial and in-frame only. The data show about 350,000 clones, roughly 89% seen once. Material for sequencing was peripheral blood. The receptors come from a woman in her fifties or sixties with COVID-19, enrolled during active disease.

This rearrangement joins TRBV5-1 to TRBJ1-5, with TRBD1 identical over 8 bases. V was pared by 4 bases and J by 4 bases, with 7 bases of the junction left unmatched. This CDR3 contains 15 residues. CDR1 SGHRS and CDR2 YFSETQ come from the germline V gene. In DNA form, the CDR3 reads TGCGCCAGCAGCCCCGGACAGGGCCCGAATCAGCCCCAGCATTTT. This codes for CASSPGQGPNQPQHF. The full variable domain, rest sourced from reference TRBV5-1 and TRBJ1-5, is KAGVTQTPRYLIKTRGQQVTLSCSPISGHRSVSWYQQTPGQGLQFLFEYFSETQRNKGNFPGRFSGRQFSNSRSEMNVSTLELGDSALYLCASSPGQGPNQPQHFGDGTRLSIL.

This CDR3 reads CSVVDRGDRAYGYTF. The CDR3 nucleotides read TGCAGCGTTGTGGACAGGGGCGATCGAGCTTATGGCTACACCTTC. The chain joins TRBV29-1 to TRBJ1-2, with TRBD1 matching 9 bases. This CDR3 has 15 residues. V shed 4 bases and J 5 bases; nucleotides not matched to a gene: 11. Germline assignment: CDR1 SQVTM and CDR2 ANQGSEA.

V usage is TRBV9 and J usage is TRBJ2-3; weak D call: TRBD1 (6 bases). The CDR3 consists of 15 residues. Germline V lookup: CDR1 SGDLS, CDR2 YYNGEE. V lost 3 bases, J lost 0 bases, and 11 bases lay in between. This chain's CDR3 is CASSEGVTSTDTQYF. For the CDR3, the DNA is TGTGCCAGCAGCGAGGGGGTCACTAGCACAGATACGCAGTATTTT.

The V call is TRBV5-4, the J call TRBJ1-1; D not resolved. The V and J ends lost 0 bases and 4 bases respectively, with 13 bases between them. Germline CDR1 is SGHNT and CDR2 is YYREEE (reference sequence). The CDR3 sequence is 15 residues long. The CDR3 region has the DNA TGTGCCAGCAGCTTGGGAGGGCCGGGGAGCACTGAAGCTTTCTTT. It codes for CASSLGGPGSTEAFF.

V usage is TRBV5-1 and J usage is TRBJ2-7, with 7 bases fitting TRBD1. Looked up from germline, CDR1 is SGHRS and CDR2 is YFSETQ. This CDR3 is built from 15 residues. The J segment lost 4 bases and the V segment lost 3 bases, leaving 10 bases of the junction unmatched. The CDR3 region is CASSSNFRDSYEQYF. DNA of the CDR3: TGCGCCAGCAGCTCAAATTTCCGGGACAGTTACGAGCAGTACTTC.

The chain carries TRBV5-1 and TRBJ1-1; 7 nucleotides agree with TRBD1. In germline, CDR1 is SGHRS, CDR2 YFSETQ. This CDR3 is 16 amino acids long. The trim removed 0 bases at V and 3 bases at J, leaving 8 bases unmatched. The CDR3 sequence: CASSLAPTGIDTEAFF. The CDR3 DNA follows: TGCGCCAGCAGCTTGGCCCCGACAGGGATAGACACTGAAGCTTTCTTT. Looking up the rest from reference TRBV5-1 and TRBJ1-1 gives the full variable domain: KAGVTQTPRYLIKTRGQQVTLSCSPISGHRSVSWYQQTPGQGLQFLFEYFSETQRNKGNFPGRFSGRQFSNSRSEMNVSTLELGDSALYLCASSLAPTGIDTEAFFGQGTRLTVV.

The gene calls are TRBV4-2 and TRBJ2-3; 8 nucleotides line up with TRBD2. From germline, CDR1 is LGHNA and CDR2 YNFKEQ. The V gene end was trimmed by 4 bases and the J gene end by 2 bases; junction bases not matched to a gene: 17. The CDR3 sequence is 19 residues long. The CDR3 protein is CASSPRAGVLANPTDTQYF. As DNA, the CDR3 is TGTGCCAGCAGCCCCCGAGCGGGGGTACTCGCGAACCCCACAGATACGCAGTATTTT.

J is TRBJ1-2 and V is TRBV5-1; TRBD1 matches at 9 bases. After removal of 0 bases from V and 3 bases from J, the junction contained 6 bases not matched to a gene. The length of the CDR3 is 16 residues. The germline CDR1 and CDR2 sequences are SGHRS and YFSETQ. The CDR3 DNA is TGCGCCAGCAGCTTGGGGGACAGGGCTTCCCACTATGGCTACACCTTC. Its translation is CASSLGDRASHYGYTF.

This chain connects TRBV6-5 to TRBJ2-1; 8 nucleotides align to TRBD1. Germline V gives CDR1 MNHEY, CDR2 SVGAGI. The junction had 5 bases not matched to a gene; V was cut back by 0 bases and J by 4 bases. The CDR3 covers 16 residues. The CDR3: CASSYSARGLYNEQFF. The CDR3 DNA is TGTGCCAGCAGTTACTCGGCCAGGGGGCTTTACAATGAGCAGTTCTTC.

The CDR3 loop is CASSIGGSVNSPLHF. The CDR3 DNA sequence: TGTGCCAGTAGTATTGGCGGATCAGTTAATTCACCCCTCCACTTT. V is TRBV19 and J is TRBJ1-6; no clear D. Germline assignment: CDR1 LNHDA and CDR2 SQIVND (reference sequence). The CDR3 runs 15 residues. Deletions cut 3 bases from V and 6 bases from J, with 12 bases between.

This clone was detected only once. The chain uses TRBV5-1 and TRBJ2-5; the D gene is possibly TRBD1 (6 bases). CDR1 and CDR2 from the germline V gene are SGHRS and YFSETQ. V was trimmed by 7 bases and J by 2 bases, leaving 9 bases between them. This CDR3 has 12 residues. The CDR3 DNA sequence: TGCGCCAGCTACAGGGTTCAAGAGACCCAGTACTTC. It encodes CASYRVQETQYF.

A single count supports this clone. The rearrangement joins TRBV6-2 or TRBV6-3 to TRBJ1-2; 8 nucleotides line up with TRBD1. Germline V gene data show CDR1 as MNHEY and CDR2 as SVGEGT. The CDR3 totals 14 residues. The V segment lost 5 bases and the J segment 4 bases; nucleotides outside the gene matches: 6. The CDR3, as DNA: TGTGCCAGCAGTCCACAGACAGGGGCCTATGGCTACACCTTC. This codes for CASSPQTGAYGYTF.

The chain employs TRBV20-1 and TRBJ2-3; D not resolved. Germline V gives CDR1 DFQATT, CDR2 SNEGSKA (reference sequence). The CDR3 totals 9 residues. DNA for the CDR3: TGCAGAGCCTCCCCTACGCAGTATTTT. It translates to CRASPTQYF.

This clone was observed a single time. Additional DNA sequences in this sample encode the identical CDR3. The J gene is TRBJ1-1, the V gene TRBV18, with 8 bases aligning to TRBD1. With 2 bases clipped from V and 5 bases from J, the junction kept 1 base outside the gene matches. Germline loops: CDR1 KGHSH, CDR2 LQKENI. This CDR3 is 13 amino acids long. CDR3 region: CASSPTGGTEAFF. The CDR3 DNA reads as TGTGCCAGCTCACCAACAGGGGGGACTGAAGCTTTCTTT.

The chain recombines TRBV4-1 with TRBJ2-5; the match to TRBD2 covers 7 bases. V was clipped by 5 bases and J by 10 bases; unmatched bases: 4. In germline, CDR1 is MGHRA, CDR2 YSYEKL. The CDR3 length is 11 residues. Written as DNA, the CDR3 is TGCGCCAGCAGCTACCGGGGGGACCAGTACTTC. Translated, it gives CASSYRGDQYF.

V usage is TRBV12-3 or TRBV12-4 and J usage is TRBJ2-1; D is unresolved. V lost 6 bases and J 4 bases, leaving 10 bases between the germline ends. There are 13 residues in the CDR3. The DNA for the CDR3 is TGTGCCAGCAGCCCGTACGGGTACAATGAGCAGTTCTTC. Translating it yields CASSPYGYNEQFF.

The chain couples TRBV3-1 (or the pseudogene TRBV3-2) to TRBJ1-2, with 7 bases fitting TRBD1. This CDR3 region has 15 residues. Germline loops: CDR1 LGHDT, CDR2 YNNKEL (reference sequence). V shed 2 bases, J shed 6 bases, and the junction held 9 bases outside the gene matches. CDR3 residues: CASSQKTGEVNGYTF. The CDR3 DNA is TGTGCCAGCAGCCAAAAAACAGGGGAAGTGAATGGCTACACCTTC.

This clone occurred a few times. The chain is built from TRBV30 and TRBJ1-3; D may be TRBD1 (5 bases). V gave up 4 bases and J gave up 2 bases, with 15 bases separating them. Germline CDR1 is GTSNPN and CDR2 is SVGIG (reference sequence). This CDR3 contains 15 residues. This CDR3 is CAWIGEIGAGNTIYF. The DNA for the CDR3 is TGTGCCTGGATAGGTGAAATAGGGGCTGGAAACACCATATATTTT.

The gene calls are TRBV15 and TRBJ2-2, with 8 bases lining up with TRBD2. Germline assignment: CDR1 LNHNV and CDR2 YYDKDF (reference sequence). V lost 4 bases and J lost 6; bases outside the gene matches: 7. This CDR3 region has 15 residues. The CDR3 protein is CATSIVRGASGELFF. The CDR3 coding sequence is TGTGCCACCAGCATAGTGCGGGGGGCGTCCGGGGAGCTGTTTTTT.

This clone was seen only once. The genes are TRBV3-1 (or the pseudogene TRBV3-2) and TRBJ2-5; TRBD2 matches 7 bases. The CDR3 is made up of 15 amino acids. Unmatched junction bases numbered 9, after V lost 4 bases and J lost 4 bases. From germline, CDR1 is LGHDT and CDR2 YNNKEL (reference sequence). In DNA form, the CDR3 reads TGTGCCAGCAGCCCCAGTCTGGGGGGGTTAGAGACCCAGTACTTC. Amino acid sequence: CASSPSLGGLETQYF.